This T cell receptor (beta chain) was profiled in a study of T cells expressing NK-cell markers. Overall study findings and caveats: Six donors had dominant NKG2C+ clonotypes that comprised roughly 1.0-7.5% of their CD8+ T cells.

Notes on this clonotype: The antigen is not known.

The CDR3 spans 15 residues. The germline CDR1 and CDR2 sequences are DFQATT and SNEGSKA (reference sequence). A 5'RACE template switching approach incorporating UMIs was used to make TCR beta cDNA. TCRdb re-called the 5' RACE reads; one entry per CDR3 protein, DNA not given. In all, the sample yields 300,000 or so distinct CDR3 sequences. The receptor was isolated from a woman aged 18-70 years in good health. Sequences were obtained from blood T cells: a sorted CD56 or NKG2C T cell subset, CD4+ or CD8+ T cells, or bulk PBMC T cells (not recorded which). The V call is TRBV20-1, the J call TRBJ2-1; TCRdb's D call of TRBD1 is untestable without DNA. The CDR3 region is CSAIRGGSSYNEQFF.